Listed below are T cell receptor beta chains from one sample, sequenced in a study of early stage breast cancer tumors. Produced via immunoSEQ multiplex PCR; TCRdb's table is partial and in-frame only. The sample yields roughly 60,000 clones, 60% to 85% seen once. Specimen: blood. Receptors originate from a person aged 25 to 45 with breast cancer. Each CDR3 is given with its conserved first and last residue. The D gene is left open where the match is weak. For some rows the clone size is stated as once, few or many, or as a class when expanded; others skip it.

TRBJ2-1,15,NA,TRBV2,NA,TGTGCCAGCATCTCGTCGAGCGGTAGGGTCAATGAGCAGTTCTTC,CASISSSGRVNEQFF
TRBJ1-2,15,once,TRBV7-6,NA,TGTGCCAGCAGCTTAGAGGTCGGAACATTCTATGGCTACACCTTC,CASSLEVGTFYGYTF
TRBJ1-5,14,NA,TRBV6-5,NA,TGTGCCAGCAGCCCGACCTTTAGCAATCAGCCCCAGCATTTT,CASSPTFSNQPQHF
TRBJ2-5,15,NA,TRBV7-6,TRBD1,TGTGCCAGCAGCCCCAACAGGGGGCAGGGGGAGACCCAGTACTTC,CASSPNRGQGETQYF
TRBJ2-7,14,few,TRBV6-5,NA,TGTGCCAGCAGACTCCGCCCCCGAGACGGTGAGCAGTACTTC,CASRLRPRDGEQYF
TRBJ2-7,18,NA,TRBV4-1,NA,TGCGCCAGCAGCCAGGGCCCGCAGACCCCACTTTGGACTTACGAGCAGTACTTC,CASSQGPQTPLWTYEQYF
TRBJ2-1,13,once,TRBV6-1,NA,TGTGCCAGCAGCTCGGGAGAGAACAATGAGCAGTTCTTC,CASSSGENNEQFF
TRBJ2-5,17,once,TRBV6-1,NA,TGTGCCAGCAGTGAAGAGGGGCAGGGGTGGACTCAAGAGACCCAGTACTTC,CASSEEGQGWTQETQYF
TRBJ1-4,15,once,TRBV13,TRBD1,TGTGCCAGCAGCCCCACGACAGGGCGAAATGAAAAACTGTTTTTT,CASSPTTGRNEKLFF
TRBJ2-3,14,NA,TRBV6-5,NA,TGTGCCAGCAGTTACGGGCACCTACCAGATACGCAGTATTTT,CASSYGHLPDTQYF
TRBJ1-1,13,NA,TRBV2,NA,TGTGCCAGCCTAAAACAGGAGAACACTGAAGCTTTCTTT,CASLKQENTEAFF
TRBJ2-1,15,NA,TRBV9,NA,TGTGCCAGCAGCGTGGCCCCGGACCGCTACAATGAGCAGTTCTTC,CASSVAPDRYNEQFF
TRBJ2-7,15,NA,TRBV6-5,NA,TGTGCCAGCAGCCGGCAGGGATCCTCTCCTTGGGAGCAGTACTTC,CASSRQGSSPWEQYF
TRBJ2-7,14,NA,TRBV30,TRBD2,TGTGCCTGGAACATGGGGACTAGCGGATACGAGCAGTACTTC,CAWNMGTSGYEQYF
TRBJ2-1,15,NA,TRBV5-5,NA,TGTGCCAGCAGCTTCCAGCTGTACTCCTACAATGAGCAGTTCTTC,CASSFQLYSYNEQFF
TRBJ1-2,14,few,TRBV9,NA,TGTGCCAGCAGCCGCACGGGGGGGGCGGAGGGCTACACCTTC,CASSRTGGAEGYTF
TRBJ1-1,14,few,TRBV6-4,NA,TGTGCCAGCAGGGAGGCAGCGACGGGCACTGAAGCTTTCTTT,CASREAATGTEAFF
TRBJ2-1,14,NA,TRBV27,NA,TGTGCCAGCAGCTCCGGGTCCGTCGTCAATGAGCAGTTCTTC,CASSSGSVVNEQFF
TRBJ1-5,16,NA,TRBV19,TRBD1,TGTGCCAGTAGTATGACAGGGGGCGGGGGCAATCAGCCCCAGCATTTT,CASSMTGGGGNQPQHF
TRBJ1-2,13,NA,TRBV6-5,NA,TGTGCCAGCACTAGGGGGGAGGGCTATGGCTACACCTTC,CASTRGEGYGYTF
TRBJ1-1,15,NA,TRBV5-1,NA,TGCGCCAGCAGCTTAACTCAGGGAGCGAACACTGAAGCTTTCTTT,CASSLTQGANTEAFF
TRBJ2-3,16,NA,TRBV11-2,NA,TGTGCCAGCAGCTTAGGCGGCGGGGTGAGCACAGATACGCAGTATTTT,CASSLGGGVSTDTQYF
TRBJ1-2,14,few,TRBV4-1,NA,TGCGCCAGCACCCCATACCCGGGGGAGTATGGCTACACCTTC,CASTPYPGEYGYTF
TRBJ2-7,14,NA,TRBV2,NA,TGTGCCAGCACTCCCTTGCAGGGGTCCTACGAGCAGTACTTC,CASTPLQGSYEQYF
TRBJ1-1,15,NA,TRBV7-2,TRBD1,TGTGCCAGCAGCTCGGGACAGCGTGCCAACACTGAAGCTTTCTTT,CASSSGQRANTEAFF